The 18 T cell receptor beta chains reported below all come from one sample, sequenced in a study of T cells in Graves' hyperthyroidism and ophthalmopathy. Amplification targeted TCR beta CDR3 regions from RNA transcripts. A set of HTBI primers served as the primers for a first-round RT-PCR of the TCR CDR3. A single record per CDR3 protein comes from TCRdb applying MiXCR to the multiplex PCR reads. Altogether under 500,000 distinct CDR3 sequences are present, more than 13% being singletons, with the ten largest covering around 28%. The sequencing sample was made of blood. Receptors were obtained from a man aged 50 to 59 with Graves' ophthalmopathy.

This clonotype was counted many times. The chain carries TRBV5-5 and TRBJ1-5; unclear D gene. V lost 4 bases to trimming and J lost 6 bases, with 17 bases between them. The CDR3 is 15 residues long. Germline loops: CDR1 SGHKS, CDR2 YYEKEE (reference sequence). CDR3 nucleotides: TGTGCCAGCAGCCCAACAGCGATTCGGAGTCAGCCCCAGCATTTT. It specifies CASSPTAIRSQPQHF. The variable domain in full, with the rest retrieved from reference TRBV5-5 and TRBJ1-5, is DAGVTQSPTHLIKTRGQQVTLRCSPISGHKSVSWYQQVLGQGPQFIFQYYEKEERGRGNFPDRFSARQFPNYSSELNVNALLLGDSALYLCASSPTAIRSQPQHFGDGTRLSIL.

The rearrangement links TRBV24-1 to TRBJ2-1, with D perhaps TRBD2 (6 bases). Looked up from germline, CDR1 is KGHDR and CDR2 is SFDVKD. The CDR3 totals 13 residues. Trimming pared 8 bases from V and 7 bases from J, leaving 14 bases between. Here the CDR3 reads CATKRGAGNEQFF. In DNA, the CDR3 is TGTGCCACCAAGCGCGGGGCTGGGAATGAGCAGTTCTTC.

The sample holds many counts of this clonotype. This sequence joins TRBV2 and TRBJ2-5, with TRBD1 matching over 10 bases. Germline V gives CDR1 SNHLY, CDR2 FYNNEI. This CDR3 has 15 residues. V was pared by 3 bases and J by 5 bases, with 6 bases of the junction left unmatched. The CDR3 protein is CASSEGQGRAETQYF. In nucleotides, the CDR3 is TGTGCCAGCAGTGAGGGACAGGGGAGAGCGGAGACCCAGTACTTC.

This clonotype was observed a few times. The chain has TRBV7-3 and TRBJ2-3, with D possibly matching TRBD1 (5 bases). Germline CDR1 and CDR2: SGHTA and FQGTGA. Trimming cost V 4 bases and J 3 bases, with 11 bases left between them. This CDR3 spans 14 amino acids. This chain's CDR3 is CASSSKGVTDTQYF. CDR3 DNA sequence: TGTGCCAGCAGCTCCAAAGGGGTTACAGATACGCAGTATTTT.

This clonotype was observed a handful of times. The CDR3 region has the DNA TGTGCCTACAACGAGGGGACAACTGGAAACACCATATATTTT. Its translation is CAYNEGTTGNTIYF. This rearrangement joins TRBV30 to TRBJ1-3, with a possible D match to TRBD1 (6 bases). Germline CDR1 reads GTSNPN; CDR2 reads SVGIG (reference sequence). This CDR3 spans 14 amino acids. The germline V and J ends were trimmed by 7 bases and 2 bases, with 15 bases remaining between them.

There are many counts of this clonotype. V and J are TRBV20-1 and TRBJ2-3; possibly TRBD1 for D (6 bases). The CDR3 has 13 amino acids. Trimming stripped 3 bases from V and 1 base from J, with 8 bases between. The germline gives CDR1 DFQATT, CDR2 SNEGSKA (reference sequence). The CDR3 DNA reads TGCAGTGCTAGCGAGGGGGGCACAGATACGCAGTATTTT. Translation: CSASEGGTDTQYF.

This clonotype was found many times. This chain connects TRBV2 to TRBJ2-5; TRBD1 matches at 9 bases. CDR1 is SNHLY and CDR2 is FYNNEI in the germline V gene. The trim removed 6 bases at V and 1 base at J, leaving 6 bases unmatched. The CDR3 has 15 amino acids. CDR3 protein: CASRGDRESQETQYF. In DNA, the CDR3 is TGTGCCAGCAGAGGGGACAGGGAAAGCCAAGAGACCCAGTACTTC.

This clonotype was counted at least ten times. V and J are TRBV12-3 or TRBV12-4 and TRBJ2-7; 7 positions match TRBD2. V shed 4 bases and J 0 bases; nucleotides not matched to a gene: 12. The CDR3 is 17 residues long. This chain's CDR3 is CASSYHPLAGSSYEQYF. In DNA form, the CDR3 reads TGTGCCAGCAGTTACCACCCCTTAGCGGGCAGCTCCTACGAGCAGTACTTC.

This clonotype was found many times. The chain has TRBV7-2 and TRBJ2-7; D remains unclear. V lost 5 bases and J lost 7, with 12 bases in between. The CDR3 is 12 amino acids. The germline V gene has CDR1 SGHTA and CDR2 FQGNSA. CDR3 region: CASSPGAWEQYF. In nucleotides, the CDR3 is TGTGCCAGCAGCCCAGGCGCGTGGGAGCAGTACTTC.

The chain carries TRBV19 and TRBJ2-1, with 10 bases that match TRBD2. This CDR3 region has 13 residues. The germline CDR1 and CDR2 sequences are LNHDA and SQIVND (reference sequence). J lost 7 bases, V lost 7 bases, and 4 bases had no gene match. CDR3 sequence (DNA): TGTGCCAGTACCCCGGGACTAGCGAATGAGCAGTTCTTC. It codes for CASTPGLANEQFF.

This clonotype was seen a few times. This rearrangement joins TRBV24-1 to TRBJ2-5, with 8 bases aligning to TRBD2. CDR1 KGHDR and CDR2 SFDVKD come from the germline V gene. The CDR3 spans 14 residues. V lost 6 bases and J lost 4; bases outside the gene matches: 6. Here the CDR3 DNA reads TGTGCCACCAGTCCTAGGGCGGGAGGAGAGACCCAGTACTTC. It encodes CATSPRAGGETQYF.

At least ten counts were recorded for this clonotype. The chain links TRBV3-1 to TRBJ1-3; 7 nucleotides align to TRBD1. This CDR3 is built from 15 residues. The V gene's germline CDR1 is LGHDT and CDR2 YNNKEL (reference sequence). V lost 4 bases and J lost 1; bases outside the gene matches: 4. The CDR3 loop is CASSPTGTSGNTIYF. In nucleotides, the CDR3 is TGTGCCAGCAGCCCGACAGGGACTTCTGGAAACACCATATATTTT.

This clonotype has ten or more counts. The chain uses TRBV20-1 and TRBJ1-1; 9 positions match TRBD1. CDR1 and CDR2 from the germline V gene are DFQATT and SNEGSKA (reference sequence). V trimming: 6 bases; J trimming: 4 bases; junction bases outside the gene matches: 3. The CDR3 totals 12 residues. The CDR3 nucleotides read TGCAGTGCAACACAGGGGGCCACTGAAGCTTTCTTT. Translated: CSATQGATEAFF.

About this clonotype: A much larger clone is a single base away; this may be a read error. The rearrangement joins TRBV11-3 to TRBJ1-2, with D possibly matching TRBD1 (5 bases). Germline CDR1 and CDR2: SGHNT and YENEEA. There are 13 residues in the CDR3. CDR3 nucleotide sequence: TGTGCCAGCAGCTTAGGAGGGGCCGCTGGCCACACCTTC. It translates to CASSLGGAAGHTF.

The J gene is TRBJ2-1, the V gene TRBV5-1, with a weak D call TRBD2 (6 bases). The V gene's germline CDR1 is SGHRS and CDR2 YFSETQ. V gave up 5 bases and J gave up 9 bases, with 18 bases separating them. The CDR3 runs 14 residues. The CDR3 coding sequence is TGCGCCAGCAGAGGGCTAGCGAGAACTAGTGAGCAGTTCTTC. Amino acid sequence: CASRGLARTSEQFF.

This clonotype was counted many times. V gene TRBV5-1 combines with J gene TRBJ2-5, with 9 bases matching TRBD1. There are 15 residues in the CDR3. Losses at the gene ends were 6 bases for V and 4 bases for J; bases not matched to a gene: 10. Germline V gene lookup returns CDR1 SGHRS and CDR2 YFSETQ. CDR3 DNA sequence: TGCGCCAGCACAATCGGGACAGGGTTAGGAGAGACCCAGTACTTC. Residues: CASTIGTGLGETQYF.

This clonotype was counted between two and nine times. The chain is built from TRBV5-1 and TRBJ2-5; D not certain. CDR1 and CDR2 (germline): SGHRS, YFSETQ. Trimming took 0 bases from V and 2 from J, leaving 11 bases between them. This CDR3 is built from 15 residues. The CDR3 is CASSLEFGRQETQYF. In nucleotides, the CDR3 is TGCGCCAGCAGCTTGGAATTCGGCAGACAAGAGACCCAGTACTTC.

This sequence joins TRBV28 and TRBJ1-2, with TRBD1 as a possible D gene (5 bases). Germline assignment: CDR1 MDHEN and CDR2 SYDVKM. Trimming took off 8 bases at V and 4 bases at J, with 5 bases between the two ends. The CDR3 sequence is 10 residues long. The CDR3 coding sequence is TGTGCCAGCGGGGCCTATGGCTACACCTTC. The encoded protein is CASGAYGYTF.